A selection of T cell receptor beta chains follows, all from one sample in a study of T cells after yellow fever vaccination. MiXCR, applied by TCRdb to the 5' RACE reads, yields one record per CDR3 protein. The data hold some 350,000 distinct CDR3 sequences, with 6.2% observed a single time. The starting material was PBMCs, obtained 5 days after the yellow fever booster vaccination. The origin of the receptors is a man aged 30 to 39 who received the YFV17D yellow fever vaccine. Both conserved end residues are trimmed from each CDR3. Fields, in order: V gene, clone size, CDR3 protein. Clone size is stated in some rows and not others, as once, few, many or a class when expanded.

TRBV7-9 many ASSIQSSYNSPLH
TRBV18 few ASSPNRDSDTGELF
TRBV29-1 - SVGTVEQY
TRBV11-1 many ASSLLRGDTDTQY
TRBV11-2 few ASSLVAGTGIGDTEAF
TRBV6-1 many ASRRSSDNYGYT
TRBV5-1 many ASSLFGAENYGYT
TRBV20-1 - SASGSGRSYNEQF
TRBV19 many ASSLRQGRTEAF
TRBV24-1 many ATSDPLTGETQY
TRBV6-1 many ASRLTSGSADTQY
TRBV25-1 - ASSGRGLAALEQY
TRBV7-2 few ASSLRQNSGANVLT
TRBV29-1 - SVEVSGGPTDTQY
TRBV6-1 many ASGLPAFTSDKETQY
TRBV6-6 many ASTPSGEETQY
TRBV4-3 many ASSQDRRVSEQY
TRBV10-3 - AISKDTSGSNY
TRBV29-1 - SVGPFAGNEQF
TRBV29-1 few SVGPQLTFYNEQF
TRBV7-2 many ASSIMWTDTQY
TRBV18 few ASSPLGTMGYEQY
TRBV6-1 many ASSHRGIRYNEQF
TRBV6-1 few ASTDRTGFNSPLH
TRBV6-5 few ASSYSKAGGYEQY
TRBV20-1 few SARGTGSGGANVLT
TRBV20-1 few SARVGGAAEGLF
TRBV15 many ATSRVKDRGADTQY
TRBV5-1 - ASSLRQGKGEKLF
TRBV5-4 few ASSLGSGRAITGELF
TRBV20-1 many SARLGFLYEQY
TRBV29-1 many RGRWGRNTEAF
TRBV11-2 - ASSFGGTSGRDTQY